The sequence of this T cell receptor beta chain was determined in a study of immune cell composition in non-small cell lung cancer. The V gene lost 7 bases and the J gene lost 4 bases, with 16 bases spanning the gap. Germline V gene lookup returns CDR1 SNHLY and CDR2 FYNNEI. The CDR3 has 14 residues. Measured with immunoSEQ multiplex PCR; TCRdb has only the in-frame clones, and not every one. The sample includes approximately 1,500 clones, approximately 70% of them seen just once. The genes are TRBV2 and TRBJ1-2, with D possibly matching TRBD1 (6 bases). The specimen was lung tumor tissue. The receptor's source is a human donor with non-small cell lung cancer. CDR3 coding DNA: TGTGCCAGCACCCTAAACCGGGACACCTATGGCTACACCTTC. It is translated as CASTLNRDTYGYTF.